The 16 T cell receptor beta chains given below trace back to one sample, sequenced in a study of cytomegalovirus exposure and HLA in healthy donors. This PCR relied on a set of 60 Vbeta primers and 13 Jbeta primers. Measured with immunoSEQ multiplex PCR; TCRdb has only the in-frame clones, and not every one. The top ten clones hold around 4.2% of a sample with about 120,000 clones, 73% of them seen once. Material: PBMCs. Source of these receptors: a woman aged 40 to 50 in good health and CMV-seronegative.

This clone is a singleton in its sample. A junction boundary mismatches the germline segment, possibly from a read error. V and J are TRBV7-8 and TRBJ2-5, with D perhaps TRBD1 (6 bases). The length of the CDR3 is 15 residues. Germline V gene lookup returns CDR1 SGHVS and CDR2 FQNEAQ. The CDR3 region is CASSLAGARQGTQYF. In DNA, the CDR3 is TGTGCCAGCAGCTTGGCAGGGGCCCGCCAAGGGACCCAGTACTTC. Full variable domain (missing parts from reference TRBV7-8 and TRBJ2-5): GAGVSQSPRYKVAKRGQDVALRCDPISGHVSLFWYQQALGQGPEFLTYFQNEAQLDKSGLPSDRFFAERPEGSVSTLKIQRTQQEDSAVYLCASSLAGARQGTQYFGPGTRLLVL.

V is TRBV7-2 and J is TRBJ2-7; 8 bases agree with TRBD2. In germline, CDR1 is SGHTA, CDR2 FQGNSA. The J segment lost 5 bases and the V segment lost 1 base, leaving 13 bases of the junction unmatched. The CDR3 is 17 amino acids. Here the CDR3 DNA reads TGTGCCAGCAGCTTAGATCTTCGCGCGGGAGGCCTGGACGAGCAGTACTTC. This translates into CASSLDLRAGGLDEQYF.

The chain links TRBV19 to TRBJ2-1; possible D gene TRBD1, 6 bases. The CDR3 sequence is 15 residues long. Deletions cut 6 bases from V and 3 bases from J, with 15 bases between. Germline V gene sequence: CDR1 LNHDA, CDR2 SQIVND (reference sequence). This CDR3 reads CASRTGRSGYNEQFF. The CDR3 DNA reads as TGTGCCAGTAGGACAGGTAGAAGCGGCTACAATGAGCAGTTCTTC.

The V call is TRBV7-9, the J call TRBJ2-7; TRBD1 agrees at 9 bases. There are 15 residues in the CDR3. V lost 5 bases and J lost 7; bases outside the gene matches: 12. Germline V gene data show CDR1 as SEHNR and CDR2 as FQNEAQ (reference sequence). The CDR3 DNA reads TGTGCCAGCAGCACCGGAGGACAGGGGTCGGGGGAGCAGTACTTC. The encoded protein is CASSTGGQGSGEQYF.

This chain links TRBV4-1 with TRBJ2-6; D is possibly TRBD1 (7 bases). The CDR3 totals 18 residues. With 4 bases removed from V and 0 bases from J, the gap between germline ends came to 16 bases. Germline V lookup: CDR1 MGHRA, CDR2 YSYEKL. This chain's CDR3 is CASSPRGTAPSGANVLTF. The DNA of the CDR3 is TGCGCCAGCAGCCCTCGGGGGACAGCACCCTCTGGGGCCAACGTCCTGACTTTC.

This sequence joins TRBV9 and TRBJ2-2; 12 bases agree with TRBD2. The CDR3 extends over 16 amino acids. Germline V gene lookup returns CDR1 SGDLS and CDR2 YYNGEE. Losses at the gene ends were 3 bases for V and 4 bases for J; bases not matched to a gene: 4. In nucleotides, the CDR3 is TGTGCCAGCAGCGGCCGGACTAGCGGGGCCACCGGGGAGCTGTTTTTT. Protein sequence: CASSGRTSGATGELFF.

The V call is TRBV15, the J call TRBJ2-1, with D maybe TRBD1 (6 bases). Germline lookup yields CDR1 LNHNV and CDR2 YYDKDF (reference sequence). CDR3 length: 15 residues. V was trimmed by 0 bases and J by 11 bases, leaving 17 bases between them. CDR3: CATSRDRSWTAKQFF. CDR3 bases: TGTGCCACCAGCAGAGATCGATCATGGACAGCTAAGCAGTTCTTC. Using reference TRBV15 and TRBJ2-1 for the parts outside the CDR3, the full variable domain is DAMVIQNPRYQVTQFGKPVTLSCSQTLNHNVMYWYQQKSSQAPKLLFHYYDKDFNNEADTPDNFQSRRPNTSFCFLDIRSPGLGDTAMYLCATSRDRSWTAKQFFGPGTRLTVL.

J is TRBJ2-5 and V is TRBV9, with 8 nucleotides matching TRBD2. CDR1 and CDR2 (germline): SGDLS, YYNGEE. CDR3 length: 17 residues. Germline trimming cut 0 bases from V and 1 base from J; bases unmatched to any gene: 8. CDR3: CASSVGYSGALQETQYF. The CDR3 DNA sequence: TGTGCCAGCAGCGTAGGTTATAGCGGGGCCCTCCAAGAGACCCAGTACTTC.

The sample holds a few counts of this clone. The genes are TRBV11-2 and TRBJ2-5; D is unresolved. Looked up from germline, CDR1 is SGHAT and CDR2 is FQNNGV. Trimming shortened V by 3 bases and J by 5 bases, and 4 bases separated the two germline ends. This CDR3 is 11 amino acids long. The CDR3 loop reads CASSFRETQYF. As DNA, the CDR3 is TGTGCCAGCAGCTTCCGGGAGACCCAGTACTTC.

The genes are TRBV5-1 and TRBJ2-7, with TRBD1 matching 8 bases. Per germline, CDR1 SGHRS and CDR2 YFSETQ. This CDR3 spans 14 amino acids. Trimming took 0 bases from V and 7 from J; bases not matched to a gene: 6. The CDR3 spells CASSLGQGAWEQYF. The CDR3 DNA follows: TGCGCCAGCAGCTTGGGTCAGGGGGCATGGGAGCAGTACTTC.

This chain links TRBV28 with TRBJ1-3; D is ambiguous. Germline lookup yields CDR1 MDHEN and CDR2 SYDVKM. V dropped 6 bases and J dropped 0 bases, with 15 bases sitting between them. CDR3 length: 16 amino acids. This CDR3 reads CASSPLTQNSGNTIYF. The CDR3 coding sequence is TGTGCCAGCAGCCCTCTCACTCAAAACTCTGGAAACACCATATATTTT.

In its sample, this clone was seen many times. The J gene is TRBJ2-3, the V gene TRBV6-1, with a tentative D call TRBD1 (7 bases). V was trimmed by 4 bases and J by 3 bases, leaving 11 bases between them. The CDR3 runs to 14 residues. Germline lookup yields CDR1 MNHNS and CDR2 SASEGT. CDR3 protein: CASSVQGGTDTQYF. The DNA for the CDR3 is TGTGCCAGCAGTGTTCAGGGGGGTACAGATACGCAGTATTTT.

This clone was detected only once. The chain recombines TRBV5-4 with TRBJ1-1, with 7 bases that match TRBD1. This CDR3 has 15 amino acids. Trimming removed 5 bases from V and 5 bases from J; junction bases left unmatched: 12. Per the germline V gene, CDR1 is SGHNT and CDR2 is YYREEE (reference sequence). The CDR3 DNA reads as TGTGCCAGCAGATCTTCGTCAGGGGGTCTAACTGAAGCTTTCTTT. Amino acids: CASRSSSGGLTEAFF.

The V and J genes are TRBV4-3 and TRBJ2-7; 9 positions match TRBD1. Losses at the gene ends were 0 bases for V and 2 bases for J; bases not matched to a gene: 2. Germline assignment: CDR1 LGHNA and CDR2 YSLEER. The length of the CDR3 is 15 residues. CDR3 region: CASSQDWTGAYEQYF. The CDR3 DNA sequence: TGCGCCAGCAGCCAAGATTGGACAGGGGCCTACGAGCAGTACTTC.

This clone appeared a few times. This rearrangement joins TRBV6-6 to TRBJ2-7, with 9 bases lining up with TRBD2. The CDR3 is made up of 15 amino acids. Per the germline V gene, CDR1 is MNHNY and CDR2 is SVGAGI (reference sequence). V trimming: 2 bases; J trimming: 4 bases; junction bases outside the gene matches: 6. The CDR3 region is CASSYGLAGTYEQYF. For the CDR3, the DNA is TGTGCCAGCAGTTACGGTCTAGCGGGGACGTACGAGCAGTACTTC.

CDR3 in DNA: TGTGCCTGGAGTGGGGGGGGAGAGACCCAGTACTTC. Translated, it gives CAWSGGGETQYF. The chain recombines TRBV30 with TRBJ2-5; the match to TRBD2 covers 7 bases. The CDR3 is made up of 12 amino acids. The germline gives CDR1 GTSNPN, CDR2 SVGIG (reference sequence). V lost 1 base, J lost 4 bases, and 0 bases stayed unmatched.